The next 14 T cell receptor beta chains were all read from a single sample in a study of human CD8 memory T cell subsets. The TCR beta sequencing libraries came from UMI-labeled 5' RACE. TCRdb re-called the 5' RACE reads, yielding one record per CDR3 amino acid sequence without DNA. This listing includes more than 15,000 distinct CDR3 sequences. The sequencing sample was made of CD8+ stem-like memory T cells (TSCM and TCM) sorted from PBMCs. As for subset: stem-like memory CD8 T cells (TSTEM), CCR7+ PD-1- TIGIT-. All receptors come from a human donor in good health.

The rearrangement joins TRBV4-3 to TRBJ1-2. Germline-derived CDR1 and CDR2 are LGHNA and YSLEER. CDR3 size: 15 residues. CDR3 sequence reads: CASSQDSGENYGYTF.

The V gene is TRBV18, the J gene TRBJ2-5; TCRdb's D call, TRBD2, is unchecked because there is no DNA. The CDR3 spans 19 residues. The germline gives CDR1 KGHSH, CDR2 LQKENI. The CDR3 region is CASSPLGTSGGPHEETQYF.

This chain connects TRBV7-9 to TRBJ2-5; the D gene TCRdb calls, TRBD1, cannot be checked with no DNA. The CDR3 sequence is 14 residues long. Germline CDR1 SEHNR, CDR2 FQNEAQ (reference sequence). The CDR3 sequence: CASSPFDREETQYF.

CDR3: CASSSHLNTEAFF. The V and J genes are TRBV2 and TRBJ1-1. The CDR3 length is 13 residues. The germline CDR1 and CDR2 sequences are SNHLY and FYNNEI.

The V and J genes are TRBV4-1 and TRBJ2-1; the D call of TRBD2 rests on TCRdb alone, since no DNA is present to check it. Per the germline V gene, CDR1 is MGHRA and CDR2 is YSYEKL. This CDR3 comprises 15 residues. The CDR3: CASSPLGTSDNEQFF.

This chain uses TRBV12-3 or TRBV12-4 with TRBJ1-1. CDR3 length: 12 residues. The CDR3 loop is CASSFEGTEAFF.

This chain connects TRBV27 to TRBJ1-1. Per the germline V gene, CDR1 is MNHEY and CDR2 is SMNVEV (reference sequence). CDR3 length: 13 residues. The CDR3 sequence: CASSYSQNTEAFF.

The gene calls are TRBV7-9 and TRBJ2-1; the D call of TRBD1 rests on TCRdb alone, since no DNA is present to check it. From germline, CDR1 is SEHNR and CDR2 FQNEAQ (reference sequence). The CDR3 has 14 residues. CDR3 loop: CASSLGGPGAEQFF.

V usage is TRBV7-9 and J usage is TRBJ2-7. The CDR3 spans 13 residues. Germline CDR1 reads SEHNR; CDR2 reads FQNEAQ (reference sequence). The CDR3 is CASSLDRSYEQYF.

The chain links TRBV14 to TRBJ2-5. The CDR3 is 15 amino acids. The germline CDR1 and CDR2 sequences are SGHDN and FVKESK. The CDR3 sequence: CASSQAWRYQETQYF.

This rearrangement joins TRBV27 to TRBJ2-7; TCRdb reports TRBD2, a call that lacks DNA to check it against. Looked up from germline, CDR1 is MNHEY and CDR2 is SMNVEV (reference sequence). The CDR3 is 14 residues long. The CDR3 is CASSLSGLAYEQYF.

The chain combines TRBV7-8 with TRBJ2-7; TCRdb gives TRBD1 as the D gene, but with no DNA this cannot be confirmed. The germline gives CDR1 SGHVS, CDR2 FQNEAQ. This CDR3 comprises 13 residues. Here the CDR3 reads CASSSPDPYEQYF.

This clonotype ranks as medium-sized in terms of frequency. V and J are TRBV5-1 and TRBJ2-7; the TRBD2 assignment by TCRdb is unverifiable without DNA. Germline V gives CDR1 SGHRS, CDR2 YFSETQ. This CDR3 has 15 amino acids. Here the CDR3 reads CASSLREGRYHEQYF.

The chain is built from TRBV29-1 and TRBJ1-2; TCRdb selects TRBD1, and the lack of DNA leaves this call unchecked. This CDR3 region has 13 residues. CDR1 and CDR2 (germline): SQVTM, ANQGSEA. The chain's CDR3 is CSVETGTNYGYTF. Combining the CDR3 with reference TRBV29-1 and TRBJ1-2 gives the whole variable domain SAVISQKPSRDICQRGTSLTIQCQVDSQVTMMFWYRQQPGQSLTLIATANQGSEATYESGFVIDKFPISRPNLTFSTLTVSNMSPEDSSIYLCSVETGTNYGYTFGSGTRLTVV.